This TCR beta chain was identified during a study of Ad26.COV2.S vaccination and SARS-CoV-2 variants. On this clone: The antigen remains unidentified.

The method was immunoSEQ multiplex PCR; TCRdb's version includes in-frame clones alone and lacks a portion of them. The repertoire holds about 420,000 clones, with approximately 88% as singletons. Broader study findings: Vaccine and placebo groups showed comparable non-spike TCR breadth. Placebo recipients showed lower spike-specific TCR breadth than vaccinees.

V was trimmed by 7 bases and J by 2 bases, leaving 11 bases between them. The germline V gene has CDR1 GTSNPN and CDR2 SVGIG (reference sequence). The CDR3 is 13 amino acids. Treatment in this sample: some 20 received Ad26.COV2.S at low or high dose, single or two shots; 5 received placebo; per-sample allocation not given. The samples were gathered on day 63 after the first injection of vaccine or placebo. This chain uses TRBV30 with TRBJ1-4; D might be TRBD1 (6 bases). This receptor was taken from a person between 18 and 59 years old who received the Ad26.COV2.S COVID-19 vaccine or a placebo. Sequenced here: peripheral blood, sampled in a trial of Ad26.COV2.S vaccine versus placebo. CDR3 sequence: CASTGDTNEKLFF. CDR3 DNA: TGTGCCTCGACAGGCGATACTAATGAAAAACTGTTTTTT.